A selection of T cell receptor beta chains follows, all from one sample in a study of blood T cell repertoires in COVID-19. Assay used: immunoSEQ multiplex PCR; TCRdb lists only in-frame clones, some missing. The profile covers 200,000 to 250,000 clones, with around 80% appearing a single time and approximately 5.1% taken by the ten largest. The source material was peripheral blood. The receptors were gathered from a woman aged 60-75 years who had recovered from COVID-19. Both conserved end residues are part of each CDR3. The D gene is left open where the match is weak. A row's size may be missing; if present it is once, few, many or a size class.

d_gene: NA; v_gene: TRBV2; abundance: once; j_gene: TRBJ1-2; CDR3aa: CASALEEGYGYTF; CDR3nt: TGTGCCAGCGCTCTCGAGGAGGGCTATGGCTACACCTTC
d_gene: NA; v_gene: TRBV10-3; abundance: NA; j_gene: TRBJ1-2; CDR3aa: CAISESVGGYGYTF; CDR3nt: TGTGCCATCAGTGAGTCGGTGGGGGGCTATGGCTACACCTTC
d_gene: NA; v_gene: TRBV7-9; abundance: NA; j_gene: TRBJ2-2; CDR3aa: CASSLLDTGELFF; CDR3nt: TGTGCCAGCAGCTTACTCGACACCGGGGAGCTGTTTTTT
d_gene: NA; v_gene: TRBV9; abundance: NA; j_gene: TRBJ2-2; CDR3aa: CASSVAAGEHTGELFF; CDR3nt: TGTGCCAGCAGCGTAGCGGCAGGGGAACACACCGGGGAGCTGTTTTTT
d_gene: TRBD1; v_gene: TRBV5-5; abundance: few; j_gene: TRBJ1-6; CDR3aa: CASSLGSGTGGSPLHF; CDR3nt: TGTGCCAGCAGCTTGGGCTCCGGGACAGGAGGATCACCCCTCCACTTT
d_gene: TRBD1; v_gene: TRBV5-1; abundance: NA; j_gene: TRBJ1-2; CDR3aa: CASSWRTGGKVGYTF; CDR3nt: TGCGCCAGCAGCTGGAGGACAGGGGGCAAGGTTGGCTACACCTTC
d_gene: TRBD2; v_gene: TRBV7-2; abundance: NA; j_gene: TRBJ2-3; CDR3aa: CASSLTGTSSF; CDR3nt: TGTGCCAGCAGCTTGACCGGGACTAGCTCTTTT
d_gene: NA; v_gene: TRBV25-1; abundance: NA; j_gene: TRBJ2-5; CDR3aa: CASSPEETQYF; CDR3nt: TGTGCCAGCAGTCCTGAAGAGACCCAGTACTTC
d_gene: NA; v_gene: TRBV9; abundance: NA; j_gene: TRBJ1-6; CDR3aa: CASSVATHSPLHF; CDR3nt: TGTGCCAGCAGCGTAGCTACCCATTCACCCCTCCACTTT
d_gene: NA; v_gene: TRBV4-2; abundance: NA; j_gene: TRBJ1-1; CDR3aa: CASSQDEGTSEAFF; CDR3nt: TGTGCCAGCAGCCAAGATGAGGGAACTTCAGAAGCTTTCTTT
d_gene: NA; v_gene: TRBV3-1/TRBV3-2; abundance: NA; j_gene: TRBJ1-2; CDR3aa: CASSQGGAHYGYTF; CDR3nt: TGTGCCAGCAGCCAAGGTGGGGCCCACTATGGCTACACCTTC
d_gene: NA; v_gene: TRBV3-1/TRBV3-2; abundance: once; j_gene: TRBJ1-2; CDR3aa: CASSQDVGEGYGYTF; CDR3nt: TGTGCCAGCAGCCAAGATGTCGGGGAGGGCTATGGCTACACCTTC
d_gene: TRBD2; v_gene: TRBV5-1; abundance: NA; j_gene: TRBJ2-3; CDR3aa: CASSLERLAGDTQYF; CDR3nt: TGCGCCAGCAGCTTGGAACGGCTAGCGGGAGATACGCAGTATTTT
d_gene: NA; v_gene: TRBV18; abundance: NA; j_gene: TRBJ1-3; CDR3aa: CASSGAGGNTIYF; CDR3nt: TGTGCCAGCTCTGGCGCAGGGGGAAACACCATATATTTT
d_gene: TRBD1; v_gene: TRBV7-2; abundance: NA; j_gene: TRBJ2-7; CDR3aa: CASSSDTGAEQYF; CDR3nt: TGTGCCAGCAGCTCTGACACAGGGGCCGAGCAGTACTTC
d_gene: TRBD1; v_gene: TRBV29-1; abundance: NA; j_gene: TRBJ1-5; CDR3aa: CSVTDRAGPQHF; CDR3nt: TGCAGCGTTACGGACAGGGCTGGGCCCCAGCATTTT
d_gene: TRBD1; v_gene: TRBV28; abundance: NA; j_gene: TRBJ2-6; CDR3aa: CASSDRGRGSGANVLTF; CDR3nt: TGTGCCAGCAGTGACAGGGGGCGCGGTTCTGGGGCTAACGTCCTGACTTTC
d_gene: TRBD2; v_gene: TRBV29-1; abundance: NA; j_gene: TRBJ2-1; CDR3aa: CSVVETSGDGEQFF; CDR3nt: TGCAGCGTTGTTGAGACTAGCGGGGATGGTGAGCAGTTCTTC
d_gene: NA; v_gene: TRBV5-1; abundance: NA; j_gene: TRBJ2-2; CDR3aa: CASSLRGEAGELFF; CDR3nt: TGCGCCAGCAGCTTGAGGGGCGAGGCGGGGGAGCTGTTTTTT
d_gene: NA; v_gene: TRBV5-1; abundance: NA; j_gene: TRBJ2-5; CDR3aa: CASSLAPGGAQETQYF; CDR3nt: TGCGCCAGCAGCTTGGCCCCAGGAGGGGCCCAAGAGACCCAGTACTTC
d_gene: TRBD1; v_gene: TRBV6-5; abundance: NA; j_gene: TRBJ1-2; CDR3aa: CASSYRTGHNGYTF; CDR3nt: TGTGCCAGCAGTTACCGGACAGGGCATAATGGCTACACCTTC
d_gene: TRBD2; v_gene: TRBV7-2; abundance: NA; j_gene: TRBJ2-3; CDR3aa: CASSPGTSGGNTQYF; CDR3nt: TGTGCCAGCAGCCCTGGGACTAGCGGGGGAAATACGCAGTATTTT
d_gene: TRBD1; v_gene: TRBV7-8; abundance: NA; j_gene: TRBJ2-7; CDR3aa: CASSSRTGNEQYF; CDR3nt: TGTGCCAGCAGCTCTCGGACAGGGAACGAGCAGTACTTC
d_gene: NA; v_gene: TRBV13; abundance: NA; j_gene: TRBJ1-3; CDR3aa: CASSLSSWLPGNTIYF; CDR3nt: TGTGCCAGCAGCTTAAGTTCGTGGCTCCCCGGAAACACCATATATTTT
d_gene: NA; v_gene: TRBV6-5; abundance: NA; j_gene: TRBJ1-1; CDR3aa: CASSSLGGGPTEAFF; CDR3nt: TGTGCCAGCAGTTCCCTTGGGGGAGGGCCCACTGAAGCTTTCTTT
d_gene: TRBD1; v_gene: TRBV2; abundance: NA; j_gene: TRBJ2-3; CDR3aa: CATTGGSPTNTQYF; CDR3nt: TGTGCCACCACAGGGGGCTCCCCCACAAATACGCAGTATTTT
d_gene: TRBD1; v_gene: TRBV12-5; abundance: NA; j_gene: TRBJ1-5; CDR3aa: CASGLDLDRAQPQHF; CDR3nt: TGTGCTAGTGGTTTGGACCTCGACAGGGCTCAGCCCCAGCATTTT
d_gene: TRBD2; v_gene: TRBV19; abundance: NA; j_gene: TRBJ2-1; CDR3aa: CASRRSGGLYNEQFF; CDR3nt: TGTGCCAGTAGGAGAAGCGGGGGCCTCTACAATGAGCAGTTCTTC
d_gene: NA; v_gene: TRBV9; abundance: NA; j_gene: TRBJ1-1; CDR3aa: CASSVAGRGAFF; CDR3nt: TGTGCCAGCAGCGTAGCGGGCAGGGGAGCTTTCTTT
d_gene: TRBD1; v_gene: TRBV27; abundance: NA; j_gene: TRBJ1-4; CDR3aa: CASSLTGAEEKLFF; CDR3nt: TGTGCCAGCAGTTTAACAGGGGCTGAGGAAAAACTGTTTTTT
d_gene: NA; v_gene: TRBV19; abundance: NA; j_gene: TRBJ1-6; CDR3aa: CASSTLSNHLNSPLHF; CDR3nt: TGTGCCAGTAGTACGTTGTCTAACCATCTTAATTCACCCCTCCACTTT
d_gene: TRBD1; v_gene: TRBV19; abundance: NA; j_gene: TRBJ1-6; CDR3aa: CASSSGQGYNSPLHF; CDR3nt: TGTGCCAGTAGTTCGGGACAGGGCTATAATTCACCCCTCCACTTT
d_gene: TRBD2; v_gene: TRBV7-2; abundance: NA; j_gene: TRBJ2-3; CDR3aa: CASSPGLAGADTQYF; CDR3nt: TGTGCCAGCAGCCCGGGACTAGCGGGGGCAGATACGCAGTATTTT
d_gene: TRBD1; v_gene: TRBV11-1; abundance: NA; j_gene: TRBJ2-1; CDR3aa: CASSSPGQWDNEQFF; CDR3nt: TGTGCCAGCAGCTCCCCGGGACAGTGGGACAATGAGCAGTTCTTC
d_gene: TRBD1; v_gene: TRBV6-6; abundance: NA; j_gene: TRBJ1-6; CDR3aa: CASSSTALGQAFSYNSPLHF; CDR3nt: TGTGCCAGCAGCTCCACCGCTTTGGGACAGGCCTTCTCCTATAATTCACCCCTCCACTTT
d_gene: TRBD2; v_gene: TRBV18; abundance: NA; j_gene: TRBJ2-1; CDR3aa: CASSPSKTSLSYNEQFF; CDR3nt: TGTGCCAGCTCACCATCTAAGACTAGCCTCTCCTACAATGAGCAGTTCTTC
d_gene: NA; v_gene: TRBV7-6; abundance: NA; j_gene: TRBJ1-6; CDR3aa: CASSLALGAGSPLHF; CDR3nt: TGTGCCAGCAGCTTAGCATTAGGGGCCGGATCACCCCTCCACTTT
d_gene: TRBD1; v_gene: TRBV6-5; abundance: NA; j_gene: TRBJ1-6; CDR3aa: CASSYSQGVSSPLHF; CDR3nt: TGTGCCAGCAGTTACTCACAGGGGGTGAGTTCACCCCTCCACTTT
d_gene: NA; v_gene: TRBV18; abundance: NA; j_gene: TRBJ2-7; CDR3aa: CASSARGYEQYF; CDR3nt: TGTGCCAGCTCGGCCAGGGGCTACGAGCAGTACTTC
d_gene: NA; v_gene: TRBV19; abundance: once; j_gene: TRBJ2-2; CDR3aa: CASSIARSVGELFF; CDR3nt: TGTGCCAGTAGTATAGCTAGGTCGGTAGGGGAGCTGTTTTTT
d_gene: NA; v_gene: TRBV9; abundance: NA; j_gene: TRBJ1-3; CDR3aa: CASSVDGTQVSGNTIYF; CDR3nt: TGTGCCAGCAGCGTAGACGGGACACAAGTATCAGGAAACACCATATATTTT
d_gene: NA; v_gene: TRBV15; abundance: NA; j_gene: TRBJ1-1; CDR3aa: CATSKPSGKENTEAFF; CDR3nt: TGTGCCACCAGCAAACCCTCGGGGAAGGAGAACACTGAAGCTTTCTTT
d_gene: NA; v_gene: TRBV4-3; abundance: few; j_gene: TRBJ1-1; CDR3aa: CASSQAGAPRAFF; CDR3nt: TGCGCCAGCAGCCAAGCGGGAGCCCCTAGAGCTTTCTTT
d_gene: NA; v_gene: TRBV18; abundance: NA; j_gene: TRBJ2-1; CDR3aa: CASSPEQGIRYNEQFF; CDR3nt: TGTGCCAGCTCACCGGAACAGGGTATTAGATACAATGAGCAGTTCTTC
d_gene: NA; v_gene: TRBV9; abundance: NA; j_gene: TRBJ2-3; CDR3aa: CASSVAGRGEYTDTQYF; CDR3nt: TGTGCCAGCAGCGTAGCGGGCAGGGGGGAATACACAGATACGCAGTATTTT
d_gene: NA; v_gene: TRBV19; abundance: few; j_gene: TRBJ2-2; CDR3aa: CASSITGGGDTGELFF; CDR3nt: TGTGCCAGTAGTATCACTGGAGGGGGGGACACCGGGGAGCTGTTTTTT
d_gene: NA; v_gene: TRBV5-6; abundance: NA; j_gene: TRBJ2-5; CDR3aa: CASSLGSMVETQYF; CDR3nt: TGTGCCAGCAGCTTGGGCAGTATGGTGGAGACCCAGTACTTC
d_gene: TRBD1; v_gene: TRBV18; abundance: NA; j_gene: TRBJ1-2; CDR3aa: CASSLQTSGTVSDGYTF; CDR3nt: TGTGCCAGCTCACTTCAGACCAGTGGGACAGTGAGTGATGGCTACACCTTC
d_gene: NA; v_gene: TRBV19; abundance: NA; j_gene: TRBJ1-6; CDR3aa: CASSPVRANNSPLHF; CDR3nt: TGTGCCAGTAGCCCAGTCAGGGCTAATAATTCACCCCTCCACTTT
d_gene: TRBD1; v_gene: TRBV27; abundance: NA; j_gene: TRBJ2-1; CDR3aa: CASSLPDRAPFEQFF; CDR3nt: TGTGCCAGCAGTCTCCCCGACAGGGCCCCCTTTGAGCAGTTCTTC
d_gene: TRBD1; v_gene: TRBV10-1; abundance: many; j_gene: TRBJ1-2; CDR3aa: CASRTGGARGGGYTF; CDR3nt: TGCGCCAGCAGGACAGGGGGCGCGCGTGGGGGTGGCTACACCTTC
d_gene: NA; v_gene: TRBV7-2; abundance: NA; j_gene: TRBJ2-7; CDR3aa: CASSSRGGYEQYF; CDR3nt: TGTGCCAGCAGCTCAAGGGGTGGCTACGAGCAGTACTTC
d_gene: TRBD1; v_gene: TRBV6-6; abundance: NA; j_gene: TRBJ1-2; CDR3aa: CATSRGTIYGYTF; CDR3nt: TGTGCCACCAGCAGGGGGACCATCTATGGCTACACCTTC
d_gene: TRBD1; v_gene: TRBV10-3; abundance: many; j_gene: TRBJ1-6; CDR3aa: CAIRSTGDNSPLHF; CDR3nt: TGTGCCATCAGGTCGACAGGGGATAATTCACCCCTCCACTTT
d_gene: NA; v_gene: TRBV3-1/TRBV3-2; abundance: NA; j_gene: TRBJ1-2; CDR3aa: CASSQGGQGKSYTF; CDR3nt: TGTGCCAGCAGCCAAGGTGGGCAGGGTAAGAGCTACACCTTC
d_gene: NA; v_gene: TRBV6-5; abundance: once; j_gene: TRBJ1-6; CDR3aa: CASKSPRSYNSPLHF; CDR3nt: TGTGCCAGCAAATCCCCGCGCTCCTATAATTCACCCCTCCACTTT
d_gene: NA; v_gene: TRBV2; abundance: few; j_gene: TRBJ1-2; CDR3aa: CASGSDSYGYTF; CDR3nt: TGTGCCAGCGGATCAGACAGTTATGGCTACACCTTC
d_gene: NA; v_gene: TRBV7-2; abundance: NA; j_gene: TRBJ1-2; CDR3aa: CASSLGSRAGYGYTF; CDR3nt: TGTGCCAGCAGCTTAGGGTCCAGGGCCGGCTATGGCTACACCTTC